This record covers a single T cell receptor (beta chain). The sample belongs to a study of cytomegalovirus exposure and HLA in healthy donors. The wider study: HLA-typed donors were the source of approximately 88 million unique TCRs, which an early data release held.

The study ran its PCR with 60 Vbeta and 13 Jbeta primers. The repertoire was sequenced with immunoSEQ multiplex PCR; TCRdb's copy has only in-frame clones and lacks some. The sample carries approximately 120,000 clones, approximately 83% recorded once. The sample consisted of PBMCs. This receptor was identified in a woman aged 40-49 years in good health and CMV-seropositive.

The CDR3 DNA reads TGTGCCAGCAGCTTGGAAGCCACCGAAGCTTTCTTT. Protein sequence: CASSLEATEAFF. The rearrangement joins TRBV5-6 to TRBJ1-1; no definite D call. In germline, CDR1 is SGHDT, CDR2 YYEEEE. V was pared by 0 bases and J by 8 bases, with 8 bases between. The CDR3 runs to 12 residues.